The sample holds one count of the clone carrying this TCR beta chain. Its antigen is not identified. V lost 7 bases and J lost 3, with 16 bases in between. CDR3 size: 15 residues. Germline values: CDR1 MDHEN, CDR2 SYDVKM. This record belongs to a study of T cell responses to AZD1222 COVID-19 vaccine. Study-wide results and caveats: Compared with day 0, the breadth and depth of the Spike-specific TCR repertoire rose significantly after two doses of AZD1222. White British people made up most donors, females outnumbered males, and clonal diversity was possibly underestimated. The study found vaccine-associated CD4 TCRs spanning spike, dominant at 160-218 and 743-854.

Using immunoSEQ multiplex PCR, the repertoire was profiled, and TCRdb retains in-frame clones only, with some absent. The table has about 260,000 clones, about 92% seen once. The specimen comprised peripheral blood, sampled on day 0 of AZD1222 vaccination. The chain uses TRBV28 and TRBJ1-5; maybe TRBD1 (6 bases). The receptor's source is an adult in good health. The CDR3 nucleotides are TGTGCCAGCAAACCGGGGGGGGCTACCAATCAGCCCCAGCATTTT. It translates to CASKPGGATNQPQHF.